This T cell receptor beta chain is drawn from a study of blood T cell repertoires in COVID-19. This clone was picked up a small number of times. How the authors handled the data: Counts of nucleated cells, estimated from reference gene primer amplification, were obtained. Method: immunoSEQ multiplex PCR; TCRdb's copy keeps in-frame clones and lacks some. The V and J calls and clone size are taken from that table; D and trimming were inferred from the DNA. The profile shows 70,000 or so clones, around four fifths of them singletons. Germline lookup yields CDR1 LNHDA and CDR2 SQIVND (reference sequence). Trimming cost V 8 bases and J 5 bases, with 18 bases left between them. The CDR3 has 15 residues. Seattle patient enrollment occurred during active infection, with longitudinal follow-up thereafter.

The TCR sequence derives from a man in his 60s with COVID-19, enrolled during active disease. The sequenced sample was peripheral blood. The chain couples TRBV19 to TRBJ2-2; TRBD1 is a possible D gene (6 bases). The CDR3 region is CASYPGTTVTGELFF. DNA for the CDR3: TGTGCCAGTTACCCCGGGACAACGGTAACCGGGGAGCTGTTTTTT.